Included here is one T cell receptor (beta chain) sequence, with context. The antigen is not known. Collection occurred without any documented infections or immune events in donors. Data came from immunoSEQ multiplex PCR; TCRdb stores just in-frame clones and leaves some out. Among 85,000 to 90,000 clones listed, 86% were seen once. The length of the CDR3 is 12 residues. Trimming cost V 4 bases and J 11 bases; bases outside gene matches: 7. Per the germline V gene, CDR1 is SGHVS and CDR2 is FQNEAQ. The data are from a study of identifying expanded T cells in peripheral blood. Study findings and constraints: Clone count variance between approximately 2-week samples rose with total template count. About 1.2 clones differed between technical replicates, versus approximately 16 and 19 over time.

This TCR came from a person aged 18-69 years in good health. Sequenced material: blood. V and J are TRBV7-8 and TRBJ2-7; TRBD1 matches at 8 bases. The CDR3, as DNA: TGTGCCAGCAGCTCAATCTCAGGGGGCAAGTACTTC. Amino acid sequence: CASSSISGGKYF.